The TCR beta chain described here comes from a study of circulating CD8 cells and anti-PD-1 response in melanoma. Study context: Every 2 weeks, patients got 3 mg/kg nivolumab intravenously. Study conclusions and caveats: Experiments were generally run without replicates. Previously treated and treatment-naive patients were pooled together. TIGIT repertoires were least diverse, DNEG repertoires most diverse.

Using approximately 15 ng of total RNA, TCR libraries were made with the QIAseq Immune Repertoire TCR panel. TCRdb reprocessed the reads via MiXCR and lists one record per CDR3 protein. The sample lists around 1,200 distinct CDR3 sequences; 5.5% to 7% were seen once. In its sample, this clonotype is large. The antigen is unknown. Sorting of live CD3+CD8+TCRalphabeta+ cells by PD-1 and/or TIGIT gave four subsets. The CDR3 has 15 amino acids. Per germline, CDR1 SGDLS and CDR2 YYNGEE. V dropped 6 bases and J dropped 8; count of bases not matched to a gene: 9. The sequenced sample was CD8+ T cells from PBMCs, obtained at baseline or after one month of anti-PD-1 therapy (not recorded which). The TCR sequence derives from a human donor with melanoma. The genes are TRBV9 and TRBJ2-1, with 12 bases matching TRBD2. Written as DNA, the CDR3 is TGTGCCAGCACCCCCACTAGCGGGGGGTACGATGAGCAGTTCTTC. Translated, it gives CASTPTSGGYDEQFF.